The text below deals with one T cell receptor beta chain. The target antigen is unknown. These data are taken from a study of T cell responses to AZD1222 COVID-19 vaccine. Findings and limits, study-wide: Recipients of two AZD1222 doses showed rising Spike-specific TCR breadth and depth. Spike regions recognized by vaccine-associated CD4 TCRs spanned the protein, led by 160-218 and 743-854.

Sequencing used immunoSEQ multiplex PCR; TCRdb keeps in-frame clones, though not all of them. The sample yields over 100,000 clones, about 88% seen once. The sample here was peripheral blood, taken on day 0 of AZD1222 vaccination. This sequence was found in an adult in good health.

As DNA, the CDR3 is TGTGCCAGCAGCTTCGCGGCGGGGGGCCTGAAGACCCAGTACTTC. Its protein product is CASSFAAGGLKTQYF. This sequence joins TRBV7-2 and TRBJ2-5, with 8 bases aligning to TRBD2. Germline assignment: CDR1 SGHTA and CDR2 FQGNSA. The ends lost 3 bases at V and 6 bases at J; junction bases unmatched: 9. The CDR3 has 15 amino acids.